This entry lists 19 T cell receptor beta chains sequenced from one sample in a study of shared clonotypes between healthy human individuals. Data came from immunoSEQ multiplex PCR; TCRdb stores just in-frame clones and leaves some out. The data contain around 2.1 million clones, approximately 95% of them singletons. Sequenced input: naive CD4+ T cells sorted from blood. Subset meaning: CD45RA+ positively selected. The origin of the receptors is a man younger than 35 in good health.

This clone was found once. CDR3 region: CASSRGGGIVNTEAFF. Written as DNA, the CDR3 is TGTGCCAGCAGCCGGGGGGGTGGCATAGTGAACACTGAAGCTTTCTTT. This chain connects TRBV5-4 to TRBJ1-1, with D perhaps matching TRBD1 (5 bases). Germline V gives CDR1 SGHNT, CDR2 YYREEE (reference sequence). V was pared by 4 bases and J by 0 bases, with 16 bases between. The CDR3 consists of 16 residues. Drawing the rest from reference TRBV5-4 and TRBJ1-1, the complete variable domain is ETGVTQSPTHLIKTRGQQVTLRCSSQSGHNTVSWYQQALGQGPQFIFQYYREEENGRGNFPPRFSGLQFPNYSSELNVNALELDDSALYLCASSRGGGIVNTEAFFGQGTRLTVV.

This CDR3 is CAISESAVNQPQHF. CDR3 sequence (DNA): TGTGCCATCAGTGAGTCTGCAGTTAATCAGCCCCAGCATTTT. This chain uses TRBV10-3 with TRBJ1-5; D gene unclear. Trimming stripped 0 bases from V and 4 bases from J, with 7 bases between. Germline V lookup: CDR1 ENHRY, CDR2 SYGVKD. The CDR3 spans 14 residues.

The rearrangement joins TRBV29-1 to TRBJ2-3; D may correspond to TRBD1 or TRBD2 (5 bases each). Deletions cut 5 bases from V and 4 bases from J, with 7 bases between. The CDR3 runs to 11 residues. CDR1 is SQVTM and CDR2 is ANQGSEA in the germline V gene. The CDR3 coding sequence is TGCAGCGTTCGGGGCCCAGATACGCAGTATTTT. Protein product: CSVRGPDTQYF.

This clone has just one count. Other DNA sequences in the same sample also yield this CDR3. The chain links TRBV5-1 to TRBJ1-1; D may be TRBD1 (6 bases). CDR1 is SGHRS and CDR2 is YFSETQ in the germline V gene. CDR3 length: 14 residues. Trimming shortened V by 3 bases and J by 3 bases, and 12 bases separated the two germline ends. CDR3 residues: CASSSQGGDTEAFF. DNA of the CDR3: TGCGCCAGCAGCTCACAGGGCGGGGACACTGAAGCTTTCTTT.

The V gene is TRBV27, the J gene TRBJ1-1; the D is unclear. V lost 5 bases, J lost 0 bases, and 13 bases lay in between. CDR3 size: 15 residues. The germline V gene encodes CDR1 MNHEY and CDR2 SMNVEV (reference sequence). The CDR3 region has the DNA TGTGCCAGCAGTACCCAGGAGGGCATGAACACTGAAGCTTTCTTT. It is translated as CASSTQEGMNTEAFF.

In nucleotides, the CDR3 is TGTGCCAGCAAGGCGGCTAATGAAAAACTGTTTTTT. Translated, it gives CASKAANEKLFF. The chain is built from TRBV6-5 and TRBJ1-4; D remains ambiguous. V was trimmed by 7 bases and J by 3 bases, leaving 6 bases between them. Per the germline V gene, CDR1 is MNHEY and CDR2 is SVGAGI. The CDR3 sequence is 12 residues long.

The chain links TRBV19 to TRBJ2-7; D gene unclear. There are 15 residues in the CDR3. V was trimmed by 0 bases and J by 3 bases, leaving 12 bases between them. CDR1 and CDR2 (germline): LNHDA, SQIVND (reference sequence). The CDR3 spells CASSIEGRPRYEQYF. CDR3 nucleotide sequence: TGTGCCAGTAGTATAGAAGGCAGGCCCCGCTACGAGCAGTACTTC.

V is TRBV27 and J is TRBJ1-3; D perhaps matches TRBD1 (6 bases). Germline CDR1 reads MNHEY; CDR2 reads SMNVEV (reference sequence). V dropped 5 bases and J dropped 3 bases, with 14 bases sitting between them. This CDR3 has 15 residues. DNA of the CDR3: TGTGCCAGCAGTCCCCTGACAGGATTTGGAAACACCATATATTTT. Its protein product is CASSPLTGFGNTIYF.

V and J are TRBV7-8 and TRBJ2-7, with 8 nucleotides matching TRBD1. With 5 bases clipped from V and 2 bases from J, the junction kept 20 bases outside the gene matches. This CDR3 is 19 amino acids long. The germline V gene encodes CDR1 SGHVS and CDR2 FQNEAQ. DNA for the CDR3: TGTGCCAGCAGCATGGCCGGGACAGGACCATGGACCTTAGCCTACGAGCAGTACTTC. It translates to CASSMAGTGPWTLAYEQYF.

The chain combines TRBV6-5 with TRBJ1-1; D remains unclear. With 6 bases removed from V and 1 base from J, the gap between germline ends came to 15 bases. Germline V gene lookup returns CDR1 MNHEY and CDR2 SVGAGI. The CDR3 loop spans 15 amino acids. The CDR3 region has the DNA TGTGCCAGCAGACCCCCCTCTGTACGGAACACTGAAGCTTTCTTT. Amino acids: CASRPPSVRNTEAFF.

The chain is built from TRBV10-1 and TRBJ2-7, with D tentatively TRBD2 (5 bases). Germline V gives CDR1 WNHNN, CDR2 SYGVQD (reference sequence). This CDR3 region has 13 residues. Trimming removed 4 bases from V and 3 bases from J, with 10 bases in between. In nucleotides, the CDR3 is TGCGCCAGCAGTGCCCCGGGGAGCTACGAGCAGTACTTC. Translation gives CASSAPGSYEQYF.

Notes on this clone: Additional DNA sequences in this sample encode the identical CDR3. V is TRBV30 and J is TRBJ2-3; tentative D call: TRBD2 (7 bases). Germline V gene lookup returns CDR1 GTSNPN and CDR2 SVGIG (reference sequence). The V end lost 3 bases, the J end lost 3 bases, and 13 bases lay between the germline ends. The CDR3 loop spans 14 amino acids. CDR3 sequence (DNA): TGTGCCTGGAGCCTTGGGGGGGCGACAGATACGCAGTATTTT. This gives the protein CAWSLGGATDTQYF.

The chain employs TRBV5-1 and TRBJ1-1; D is unresolved. From germline, CDR1 is SGHRS and CDR2 YFSETQ. This CDR3 spans 17 amino acids. Trimming left V 0 bases short and J 0 bases short, with 15 bases between. CDR3 DNA sequence: TGCGCCAGCAGCTTGGGCGGACCAAGACTCATGAACACTGAAGCTTTCTTT. This codes for CASSLGGPRLMNTEAFF.

The chain links TRBV6-6 to TRBJ2-7; 7 bases map to TRBD2. J lost 7 bases, V lost 5 bases, and 11 bases had no gene match. Germline V lookup: CDR1 MNHNY, CDR2 SVGAGI (reference sequence). The CDR3 extends over 14 amino acids. DNA of the CDR3: TGTGCCAGCAGTGGAGGACTAGGATGGTCAGAGCAGTACTTC. Translation: CASSGGLGWSEQYF.

J is TRBJ1-1 and V is TRBV28, with D perhaps matching TRBD1 (5 bases). The CDR3 is made up of 14 amino acids. V lost 7 bases and J 1 base, leaving 13 bases between the germline ends. Germline V gene lookup returns CDR1 MDHEN and CDR2 SYDVKM. The CDR3 bases are TGTGCCAGCACCATCCCGAGGGGGAACACTGAAGCTTTCTTT. Translated: CASTIPRGNTEAFF.

Comment on this clone: This sample also contains other DNA sequences that code for the same CDR3. The V call is TRBV7-9, the J call TRBJ2-7, with D unclear. The CDR3 length is 11 residues. From germline, CDR1 is SEHNR and CDR2 FQNEAQ (reference sequence). Deletions cut 4 bases from V and 2 bases from J, with 3 bases between. This chain's CDR3 is CASSSAYEQYF. Here the CDR3 DNA reads TGTGCCAGCAGCTCAGCCTACGAGCAGTACTTC.

On this clone itself: The same CDR3 is also encoded by other DNA sequences in this sample. This chain's CDR3 is CASSPGLAGQETQYF. The CDR3 DNA sequence: TGCGCCAGCAGCCCCGGACTAGCGGGCCAAGAGACCCAGTACTTC. The chain recombines TRBV5-1 with TRBJ2-5; 11 positions match TRBD2. With 4 bases clipped from V and 1 base from J, the junction kept 3 bases outside the gene matches. Germline-derived CDR1 and CDR2 are SGHRS and YFSETQ. The CDR3 contains 15 residues. The variable domain in full, with the rest retrieved from reference TRBV5-1 and TRBJ2-5, is KAGVTQTPRYLIKTRGQQVTLSCSPISGHRSVSWYQQTPGQGLQFLFEYFSETQRNKGNFPGRFSGRQFSNSRSEMNVSTLELGDSALYLCASSPGLAGQETQYFGPGTRLLVL.

The V gene is TRBV15, the J gene TRBJ2-3; possible D gene TRBD2, 6 bases. The CDR3 sequence is 16 residues long. Trimming left V 4 bases short and J 0 bases short, with 14 bases between. Germline CDR1 is LNHNV and CDR2 is YYDKDF (reference sequence). The CDR3 here is CATSIHSGTSTDTQYF. DNA of the CDR3: TGTGCCACCAGCATCCATAGCGGAACTAGCACAGATACGCAGTATTTT. The full variable domain, in which reference TRBV15 and TRBJ2-3 provide the parts outside the CDR3, is DAMVIQNPRYQVTQFGKPVTLSCSQTLNHNVMYWYQQKSSQAPKLLFHYYDKDFNNEADTPDNFQSRRPNTSFCFLDIRSPGLGDTAMYLCATSIHSGTSTDTQYFGPGTRLTVL.

The chain is built from TRBV5-4 and TRBJ2-7; TRBD1 matches at 7 bases. Germline CDR1 SGHNT, CDR2 YYREEE (reference sequence). V lost 4 bases to trimming and J lost 0 bases; unmatched junction nucleotides: 7. CDR3 length equals 15 residues. CDR3 DNA sequence: TGTGCCAGCAGCGAAGACAGGGTTAGCTCCTACGAGCAGTACTTC. Translated, it gives CASSEDRVSSYEQYF.